This TCR beta chain was sequenced during a study of blood T cell repertoires in COVID-19. Turning to the study itself: The United States, Italy and Spain provided the acute and convalescent COVID-19 samples.

The germline V gene has CDR1 LNHDA and CDR2 SQIVND (reference sequence). V shed 6 bases and J shed 1 base, with 27 bases lying between them. This CDR3 spans 19 amino acids. In the source study's methods: Amplification with reference gene primers provided the estimates of nucleated cell counts. The assay was immunoSEQ multiplex PCR, and TCRdb's table has in-frame clones only and misses some. D and trimming were read from the DNA, whereas the V and J calls and clone size are those reported in that table. The table has tens of thousands of clones, 75% to 85% seen once; the top ten hold about 13%. This TCR was sampled from a human donor in a cohort sampled during active COVID-19. The chain joins TRBV19 to TRBJ1-2, with TRBD1 as a possible D gene (5 bases). Sequencing was carried out using peripheral blood. CDR3 protein: CASRPGGWTRSRFNYGYTF. Written as DNA, the CDR3 is TGTGCCAGTAGGCCCGGAGGGTGGACACGGTCCAGATTTAACTATGGCTACACCTTC.